This entry lists 5 T cell receptor beta chains sequenced from one sample in a study of T cells in Graves' hyperthyroidism and ophthalmopathy. RNA transcripts served as the template for amplifying TCR beta CDR3 regions. The HTBI primer set drove a first-round RT-PCR of the TCR CDR3. MiXCR was run by TCRdb on the multiplex PCR reads, yielding one entry per CDR3 protein. The data show more than 300,000 distinct CDR3 sequences, less than 20% seen once. The sample was blood. The origin of the receptors is a man between 18 and 29 years old with Graves' ophthalmopathy.

This clonotype was seen a handful of times. The chain has TRBV10-3 and TRBJ1-1; no clear D. Per the germline V gene, CDR1 is ENHRY and CDR2 is SYGVKD. CDR3 length equals 12 residues. Trimming took 5 bases from V and 1 from J, leaving 5 bases between them. The chain's CDR3 is CAISQENTEAFF. Written as DNA, the CDR3 is TGTGCCATCAGTCAGGAGAACACTGAAGCTTTCTTT.

Points on this clonotype: A read error may explain this, as a much larger clone is one base away. The chain joins TRBV2 to TRBJ2-5; 10 bases match TRBD2. The V and J ends lost 6 bases and 10 bases, in that order; junction bases with no gene match: 5. The CDR3 loop spans 12 amino acids. Germline loops: CDR1 SNHLY, CDR2 FYNNEI. The CDR3 DNA follows: TGTGCCAGCAGCTTAGCGGGGGGCGTCCAGTACTTC. Its translation is CASSLAGGVQYF.

As DNA, the CDR3 is TGTGCCAGCAGCTTGAACGACGGGGGGGCCAAAAACATTCAGTACTTC. This encodes CASSLNDGGAKNIQYF. V usage is TRBV5-8 and J usage is TRBJ2-4; 7 bases fit TRBD2. The germline V gene has CDR1 SGHTS and CDR2 YDEGEE. V lost 1 base and J lost 1; bases outside the gene matches: 5. This CDR3 spans 16 amino acids. Full variable domain (rest looked up from reference TRBV5-8 and TRBJ2-4): EAGVTQSPTHLIKTRGQQATLRCSPISGHTSVYWYQQALGLGLQFLLWYDEGEERNRGNFPPRFSGRQFPNYSSELNVNALELEDSALYLCASSLNDGGAKNIQYFGAGTRLSVL.

This clonotype came up many times. The chain links TRBV20-1 to TRBJ2-5; D may be TRBD2 (5 bases). Trimming removed 1 base at V and 6 bases at J, with 15 bases between. There are 14 residues in the CDR3. Germline lookup yields CDR1 DFQATT and CDR2 SNEGSKA (reference sequence). The CDR3 loop reads CSARVVEGGKTQYF. CDR3 in DNA: TGCAGTGCTAGAGTAGTGGAAGGAGGAAAGACCCAGTACTTC.

This clonotype was counted at least ten times. The J gene is TRBJ2-5, the V gene TRBV6-6; D unresolved. CDR1 is MNHNY and CDR2 is SVGAGI in the germline V gene (reference sequence). Trimming took 0 bases from V and 2 from J, leaving 4 bases between them. This CDR3 has 13 amino acids. As DNA, the CDR3 is TGTGCCAGCAGTTACTCGACACAAGAGACCCAGTACTTC. Encoded protein: CASSYSTQETQYF.